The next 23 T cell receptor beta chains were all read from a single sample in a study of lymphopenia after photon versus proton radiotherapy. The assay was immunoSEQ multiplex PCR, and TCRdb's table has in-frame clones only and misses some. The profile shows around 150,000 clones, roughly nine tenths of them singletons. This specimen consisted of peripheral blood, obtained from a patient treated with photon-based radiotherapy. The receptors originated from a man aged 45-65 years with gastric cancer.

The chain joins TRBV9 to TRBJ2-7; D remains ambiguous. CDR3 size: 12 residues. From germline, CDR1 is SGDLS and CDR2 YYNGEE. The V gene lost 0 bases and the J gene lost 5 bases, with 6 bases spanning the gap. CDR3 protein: CASSVGAHEQYF. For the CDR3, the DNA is TGTGCCAGCAGCGTAGGAGCCCACGAGCAGTACTTC.

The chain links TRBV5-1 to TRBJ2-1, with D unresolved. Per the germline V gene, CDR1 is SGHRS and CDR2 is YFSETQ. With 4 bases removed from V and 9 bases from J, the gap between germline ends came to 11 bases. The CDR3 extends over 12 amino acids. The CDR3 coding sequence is TGCGCCAGCAGCGACCCGGGCGGTGAGCAGTTCTTC. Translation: CASSDPGGEQFF.

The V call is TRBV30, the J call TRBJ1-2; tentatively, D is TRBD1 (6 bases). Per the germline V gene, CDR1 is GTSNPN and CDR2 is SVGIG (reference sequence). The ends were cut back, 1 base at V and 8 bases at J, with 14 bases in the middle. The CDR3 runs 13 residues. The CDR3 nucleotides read TGTGCCTGGAGTGGAGGAGCCGGGGGCGGCTACACCTTC. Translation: CAWSGGAGGGYTF. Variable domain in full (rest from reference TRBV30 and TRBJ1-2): SQTIHQWPATLVQPVGSPLSLECTVEGTSNPNLYWYRQAAGRGLQLLFYSVGIGQISSEVPQNLSASRPQDRQFILSSKKLLLSDSGFYLCAWSGGAGGGYTFGSGTRLTVV.

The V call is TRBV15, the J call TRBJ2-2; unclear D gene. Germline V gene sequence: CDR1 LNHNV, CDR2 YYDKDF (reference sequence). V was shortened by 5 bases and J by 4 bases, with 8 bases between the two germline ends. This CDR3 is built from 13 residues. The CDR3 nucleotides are TGTGCCACCAGCCCCCGAAGCACCGGGGAGCTGTTTTTT. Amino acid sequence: CATSPRSTGELFF. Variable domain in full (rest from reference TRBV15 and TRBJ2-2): DAMVIQNPRYQVTQFGKPVTLSCSQTLNHNVMYWYQQKSSQAPKLLFHYYDKDFNNEADTPDNFQSRRPNTSFCFLDIRSPGLGDTAMYLCATSPRSTGELFFGEGSRLTVL.

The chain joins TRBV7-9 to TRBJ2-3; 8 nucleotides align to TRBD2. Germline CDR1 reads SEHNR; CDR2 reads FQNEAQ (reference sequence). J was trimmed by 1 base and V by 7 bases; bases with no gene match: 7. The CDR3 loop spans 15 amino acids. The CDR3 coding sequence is TGTGCCAGCACCCTCGGGGGACTAGGCACAGATACGCAGTATTTT. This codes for CASTLGGLGTDTQYF.

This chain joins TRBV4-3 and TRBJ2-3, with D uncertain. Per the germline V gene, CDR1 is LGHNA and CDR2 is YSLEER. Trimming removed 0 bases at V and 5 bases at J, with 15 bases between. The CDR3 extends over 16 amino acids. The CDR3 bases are TGCGCCAGCAGCCAAGATAGGAGTCTGGTGGGAGATACGCAGTATTTT. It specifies CASSQDRSLVGDTQYF.

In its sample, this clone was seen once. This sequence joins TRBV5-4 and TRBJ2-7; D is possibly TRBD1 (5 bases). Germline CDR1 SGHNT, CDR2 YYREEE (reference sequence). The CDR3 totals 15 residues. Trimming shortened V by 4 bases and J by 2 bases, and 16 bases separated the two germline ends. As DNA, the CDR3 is TGTGCCAGCAGCCTACTCGCAGGGCCTGCCTACGAGCAGTACTTC. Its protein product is CASSLLAGPAYEQYF.

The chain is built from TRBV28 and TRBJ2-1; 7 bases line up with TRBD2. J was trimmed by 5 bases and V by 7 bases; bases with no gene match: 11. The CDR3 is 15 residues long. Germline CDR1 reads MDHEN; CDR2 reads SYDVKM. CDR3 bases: TGTGCCAGCACCGATCTAGCGGAAGAAAACAATGAGCAGTTCTTC. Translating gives CASTDLAEENNEQFF. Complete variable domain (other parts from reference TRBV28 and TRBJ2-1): DVKVTQSSRYLVKRTGEKVFLECVQDMDHENMFWYRQDPGLGLRLIYFSYDVKMKEKGDIPEGYSVSREKKERFSLILESASTNQTSMYLCASTDLAEENNEQFFGPGTRLTVL.

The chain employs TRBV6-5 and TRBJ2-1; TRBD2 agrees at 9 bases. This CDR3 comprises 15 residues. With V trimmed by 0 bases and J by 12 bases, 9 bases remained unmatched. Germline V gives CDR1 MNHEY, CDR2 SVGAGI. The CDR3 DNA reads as TGTGCCAGCAGTTACTCGCAGACTAGCGGCCCACGGCAGTTCTTC. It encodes CASSYSQTSGPRQFF.

CDR3 sequence reads: CASSVSRTSGRGEQFF. CDR3 coding DNA: TGTGCCAGCAGCGTCAGCCGGACTAGCGGGAGAGGTGAGCAGTTCTTC. The V call is TRBV9, the J call TRBJ2-1; 13 bases are a match to TRBD2. Germline V gene lookup returns CDR1 SGDLS and CDR2 YYNGEE. The CDR3 loop spans 16 amino acids. The trim removed 2 bases at V and 9 bases at J, leaving 8 bases unmatched.

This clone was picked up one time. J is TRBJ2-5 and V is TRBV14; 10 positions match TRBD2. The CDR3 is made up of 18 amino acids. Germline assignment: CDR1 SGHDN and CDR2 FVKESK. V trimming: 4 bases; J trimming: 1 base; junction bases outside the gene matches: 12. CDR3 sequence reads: CASSPPERSGRAQETQYF. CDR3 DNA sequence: TGTGCCAGCAGCCCCCCGGAAAGGAGCGGGAGGGCCCAAGAGACCCAGTACTTC.

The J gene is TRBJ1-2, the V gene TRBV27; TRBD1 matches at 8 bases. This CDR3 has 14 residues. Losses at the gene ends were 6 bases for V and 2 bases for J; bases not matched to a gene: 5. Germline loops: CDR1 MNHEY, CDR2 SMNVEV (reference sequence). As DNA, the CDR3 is TGTGCCAGCAGGCAGACAGGGGTGAACTATGGCTACACCTTC. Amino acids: CASRQTGVNYGYTF.

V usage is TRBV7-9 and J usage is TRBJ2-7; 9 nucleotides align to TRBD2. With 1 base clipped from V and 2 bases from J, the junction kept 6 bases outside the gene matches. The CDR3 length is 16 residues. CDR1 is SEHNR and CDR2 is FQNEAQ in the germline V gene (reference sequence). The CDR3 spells CASSLDRLADTYEQYF. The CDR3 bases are TGTGCCAGCAGCTTAGACCGACTAGCGGATACCTACGAGCAGTACTTC.

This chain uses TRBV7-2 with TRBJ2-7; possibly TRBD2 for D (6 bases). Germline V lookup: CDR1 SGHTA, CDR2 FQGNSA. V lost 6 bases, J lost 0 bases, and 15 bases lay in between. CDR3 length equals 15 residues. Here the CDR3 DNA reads TGTGCCAGCAGTCGGAGCGGAGGGAGCTCCTACGAGCAGTACTTC. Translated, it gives CASSRSGGSSYEQYF.

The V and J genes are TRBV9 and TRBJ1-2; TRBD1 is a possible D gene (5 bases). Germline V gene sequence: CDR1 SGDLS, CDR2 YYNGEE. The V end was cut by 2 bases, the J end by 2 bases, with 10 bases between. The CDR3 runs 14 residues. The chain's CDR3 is CASSVGGTNYGYTF. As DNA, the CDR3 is TGTGCCAGCAGCGTCGGGGGGACCAACTATGGCTACACCTTC. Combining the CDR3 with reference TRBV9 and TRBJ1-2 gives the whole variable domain DSGVTQTPKHLITATGQRVTLRCSPRSGDLSVYWYQQSLDQGLQFLIQYYNGEERAKGNILERFSAQQFPDLHSELNLSSLELGDSALYFCASSVGGTNYGYTFGSGTRLTVV.

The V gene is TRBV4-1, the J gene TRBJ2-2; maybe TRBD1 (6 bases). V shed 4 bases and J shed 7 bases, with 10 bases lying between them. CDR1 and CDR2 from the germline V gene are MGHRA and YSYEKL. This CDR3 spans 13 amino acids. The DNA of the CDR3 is TGCGCCAGCAGCCCCAGGGGTCTCGGGGAGCTGTTTTTT. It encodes CASSPRGLGELFF.

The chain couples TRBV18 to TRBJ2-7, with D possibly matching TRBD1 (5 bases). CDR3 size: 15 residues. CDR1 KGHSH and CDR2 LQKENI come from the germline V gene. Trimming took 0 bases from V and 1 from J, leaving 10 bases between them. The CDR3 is CASSPPTAYSYEQYF. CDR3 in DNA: TGTGCCAGCTCACCACCGACAGCATATTCCTACGAGCAGTACTTC.

The CDR3 region has the DNA TGTGCAAGTCGCACGAGTTACAGGGTCCTTGGCACCTACGAGCAGTACTTC. Its translation is CASRTSYRVLGTYEQYF. The rearrangement uses TRBV12-2 and TRBJ2-7; the D call TRBD1 from the table was never checked on the DNA. TRBV12-2 is a documented pseudogene. The CDR3 runs to 17 residues.

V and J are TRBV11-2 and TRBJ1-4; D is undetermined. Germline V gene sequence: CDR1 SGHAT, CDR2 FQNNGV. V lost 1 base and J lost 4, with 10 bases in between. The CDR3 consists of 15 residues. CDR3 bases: TGTGCCAGCAGCTTAGGTGTGGGTAGTAATGAAAAACTGTTTTTT. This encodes CASSLGVGSNEKLFF. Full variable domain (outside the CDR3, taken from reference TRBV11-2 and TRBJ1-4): EAGVAQSPRYKIIEKRQSVAFWCNPISGHATLYWYQQILGQGPKLLIQFQNNGVVDDSQLPKDRFSAERLKGVDSTLKIQPAKLEDSAVYLCASSLGVGSNEKLFFGSGTQLSVL.

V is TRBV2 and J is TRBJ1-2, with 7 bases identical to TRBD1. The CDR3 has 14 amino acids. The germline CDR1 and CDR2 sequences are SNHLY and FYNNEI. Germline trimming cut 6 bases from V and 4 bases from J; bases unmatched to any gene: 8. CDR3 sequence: CASRADRESYGYTF. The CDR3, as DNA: TGTGCCAGCAGAGCAGACAGGGAAAGCTATGGCTACACCTTC.

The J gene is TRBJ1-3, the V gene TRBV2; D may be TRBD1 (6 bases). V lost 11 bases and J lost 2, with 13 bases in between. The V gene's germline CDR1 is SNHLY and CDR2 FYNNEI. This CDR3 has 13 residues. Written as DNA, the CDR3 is TGTGCCGGAAAGCGGACAGCTGGAAACACCATATATTTT. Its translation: CAGKRTAGNTIYF.

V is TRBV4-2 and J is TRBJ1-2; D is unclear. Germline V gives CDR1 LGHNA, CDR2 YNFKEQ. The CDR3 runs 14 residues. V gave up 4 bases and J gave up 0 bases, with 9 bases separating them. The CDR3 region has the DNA TGTGCCAGCAGCCGCCCTGCAGCTAACTATGGCTACACCTTC. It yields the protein CASSRPAANYGYTF.

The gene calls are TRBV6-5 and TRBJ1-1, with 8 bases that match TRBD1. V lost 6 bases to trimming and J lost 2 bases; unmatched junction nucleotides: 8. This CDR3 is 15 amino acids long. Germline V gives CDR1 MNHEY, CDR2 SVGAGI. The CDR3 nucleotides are TGTGCCAGCAGACAAACCGGGACAGGAAACACTGAAGCTTTCTTT. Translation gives CASRQTGTGNTEAFF.